This TCR beta chain was identified in a study of blood T cells in healthy people across ages. V was pared by 0 bases and J by 6 bases, with 7 bases of the junction left unmatched. This CDR3 has 15 amino acids. The V gene's germline CDR1 is SGHVS and CDR2 FNYEAQ. This clonotype was counted a few times. A second PCR of roughly 6 to 12 cycles used a sample-barcoded 5' primer and a J-beta primer mix. Each CDR3 protein is one row after TCRdb ran MiXCR on the 5' RACE reads. This table has 1.4 million to 1.5 million distinct CDR3 sequences, around 42% appearing once. The sequence derives from a woman in her late teens or twenties in good health. Sequences were obtained from blood. The chain links TRBV7-6 to TRBJ2-7; TRBD1 matches 8 bases. DNA for the CDR3: TGTGCCAGCAGCTTAGCGAGTCAGGGGGCGCTCGAGCAGTACTTC. Translation gives CASSLASQGALEQYF.